The sequence of this T cell receptor beta chain was determined in a study of cytomegalovirus exposure and HLA in healthy donors. Primers for the PCR totalled 60 Vbeta and 13 Jbeta. In the source study's methods: The count from a later analysis was tens of millions of unique TCR beta chains, around 11 million of them shared. Clones were sequenced by immunoSEQ multiplex PCR, and TCRdb holds only the in-frame ones, with some missing. V, J and clone size are those of that table, while D and trimming were read from the DNA. This table has some 150,000 clones, roughly 80% appearing once. The germline V gene encodes CDR1 MGHRA and CDR2 YSYEKL. The CDR3 is 16 residues long. V lost 6 bases to trimming and J lost 6 bases; unmatched junction nucleotides: 8.

The sequencing sample was made of PBMCs. The clonotype comes from a woman between 50 and 59 years old in good health and CMV-seropositive. V and J are TRBV4-1 and TRBJ1-4; TRBD1 aligns across 12 bases. CDR3 bases: TGCGCCAGCAGGAGGGGACAGGGGGCGCGTGATGAAAAACTGTTTTTT. Protein sequence: CASRRGQGARDEKLFF.